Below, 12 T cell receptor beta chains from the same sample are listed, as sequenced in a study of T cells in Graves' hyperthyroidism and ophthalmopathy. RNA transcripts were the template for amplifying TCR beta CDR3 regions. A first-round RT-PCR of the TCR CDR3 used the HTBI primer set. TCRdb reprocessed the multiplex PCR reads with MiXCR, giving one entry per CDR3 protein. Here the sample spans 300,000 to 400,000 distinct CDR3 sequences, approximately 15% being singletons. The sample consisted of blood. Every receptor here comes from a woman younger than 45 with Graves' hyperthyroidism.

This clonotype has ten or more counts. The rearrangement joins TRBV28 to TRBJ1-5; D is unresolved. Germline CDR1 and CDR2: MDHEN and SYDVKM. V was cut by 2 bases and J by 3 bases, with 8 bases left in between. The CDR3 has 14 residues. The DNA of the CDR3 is TGTGCCAGCAGTTTAGTACGGCTCAATCAGCCCCAGCATTTT. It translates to CASSLVRLNQPQHF. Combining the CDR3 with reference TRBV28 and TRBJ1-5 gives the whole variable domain DVKVTQSSRYLVKRTGEKVFLECVQDMDHENMFWYRQDPGLGLRLIYFSYDVKMKEKGDIPEGYSVSREKKERFSLILESASTNQTSMYLCASSLVRLNQPQHFGDGTRLSIL.

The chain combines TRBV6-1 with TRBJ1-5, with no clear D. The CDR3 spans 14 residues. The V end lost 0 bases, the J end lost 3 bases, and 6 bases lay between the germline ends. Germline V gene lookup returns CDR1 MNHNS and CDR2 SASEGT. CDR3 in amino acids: CASSEAAFNQPQHF. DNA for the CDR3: TGTGCCAGCAGTGAAGCGGCATTCAATCAGCCCCAGCATTTT.

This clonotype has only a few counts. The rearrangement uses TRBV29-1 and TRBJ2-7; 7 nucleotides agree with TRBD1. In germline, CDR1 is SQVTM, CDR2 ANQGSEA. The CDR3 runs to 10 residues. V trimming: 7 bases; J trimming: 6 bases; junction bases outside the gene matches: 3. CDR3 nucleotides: TGCAGCGCCGGGACAGCCGAGCAGTACTTC. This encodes CSAGTAEQYF.

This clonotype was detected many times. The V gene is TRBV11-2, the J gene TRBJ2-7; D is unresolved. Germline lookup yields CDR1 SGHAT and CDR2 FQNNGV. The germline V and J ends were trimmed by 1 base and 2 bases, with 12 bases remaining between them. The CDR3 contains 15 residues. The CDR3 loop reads CASSLGFGGAYEQYF. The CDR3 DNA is TGTGCCAGCAGCTTAGGCTTCGGTGGGGCCTACGAGCAGTACTTC.

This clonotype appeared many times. CDR3 in DNA: TGTGCCAGCAGCGGGCAGGGGGCTGATAATGAAAAACTGTTTTTT. It translates to CASSGQGADNEKLFF. The chain has TRBV9 and TRBJ1-4, with 8 bases matching TRBD1. J gave up 4 bases and V 3 bases, and 5 bases lay outside the gene matches. This CDR3 has 15 amino acids. CDR1 SGDLS and CDR2 YYNGEE come from the germline V gene.

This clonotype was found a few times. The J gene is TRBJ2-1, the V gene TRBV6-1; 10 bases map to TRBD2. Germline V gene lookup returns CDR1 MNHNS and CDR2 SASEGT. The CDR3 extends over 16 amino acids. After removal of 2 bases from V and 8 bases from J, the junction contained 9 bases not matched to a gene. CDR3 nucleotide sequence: TGTGCCAGCAGTGAACTCCTAGCGGGAGTTCAGGATGAGCAGTTCTTC. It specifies CASSELLAGVQDEQFF.

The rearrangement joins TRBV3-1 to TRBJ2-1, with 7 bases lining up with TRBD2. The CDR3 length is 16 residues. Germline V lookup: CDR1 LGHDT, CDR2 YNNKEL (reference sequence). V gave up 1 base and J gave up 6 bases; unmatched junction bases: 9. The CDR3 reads CASSQGSAGDPNEQFF. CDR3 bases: TGTGCCAGCAGCCAAGGGTCGGCGGGAGATCCCAATGAGCAGTTCTTC.

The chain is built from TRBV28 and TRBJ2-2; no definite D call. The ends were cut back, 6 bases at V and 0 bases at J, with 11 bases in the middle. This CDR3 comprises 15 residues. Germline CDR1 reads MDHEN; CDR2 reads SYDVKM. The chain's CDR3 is CASRETAANTGELFF. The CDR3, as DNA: TGTGCCAGCAGAGAGACCGCGGCGAACACCGGGGAGCTGTTTTTT.

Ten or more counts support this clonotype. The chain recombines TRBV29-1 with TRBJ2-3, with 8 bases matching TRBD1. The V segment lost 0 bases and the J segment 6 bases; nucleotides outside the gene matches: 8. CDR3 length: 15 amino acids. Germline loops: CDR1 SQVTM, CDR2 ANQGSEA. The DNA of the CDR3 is TGCAGCGTTGAAGATCGCCAGGGGGCGTCCGATACGCAGTATTTT. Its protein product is CSVEDRQGASDTQYF.

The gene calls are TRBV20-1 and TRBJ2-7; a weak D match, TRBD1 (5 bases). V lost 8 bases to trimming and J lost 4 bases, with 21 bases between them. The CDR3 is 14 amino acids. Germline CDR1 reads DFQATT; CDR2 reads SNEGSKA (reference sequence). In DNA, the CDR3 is TGCAGTATGACCCCCGACAGTTCGGGTTACGAGCAGTACTTC. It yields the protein CSMTPDSSGYEQYF.

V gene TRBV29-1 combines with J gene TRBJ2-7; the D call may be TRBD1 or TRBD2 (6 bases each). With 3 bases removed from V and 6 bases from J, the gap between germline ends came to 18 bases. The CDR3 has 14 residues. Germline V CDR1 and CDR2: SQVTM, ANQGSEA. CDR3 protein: CSVEEPPGGGEQYF. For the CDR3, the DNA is TGCAGCGTTGAGGAACCCCCCGGGGGCGGCGAGCAGTACTTC.

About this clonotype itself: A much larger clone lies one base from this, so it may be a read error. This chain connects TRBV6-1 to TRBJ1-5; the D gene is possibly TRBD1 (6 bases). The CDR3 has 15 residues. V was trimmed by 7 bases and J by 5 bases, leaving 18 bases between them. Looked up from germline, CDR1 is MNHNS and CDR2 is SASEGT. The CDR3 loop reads CASNGGSEGDQPQHF. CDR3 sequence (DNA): TGTGCCAGCAATGGGGGCAGCGAGGGCGATCAGCCCCAGCATTTT.